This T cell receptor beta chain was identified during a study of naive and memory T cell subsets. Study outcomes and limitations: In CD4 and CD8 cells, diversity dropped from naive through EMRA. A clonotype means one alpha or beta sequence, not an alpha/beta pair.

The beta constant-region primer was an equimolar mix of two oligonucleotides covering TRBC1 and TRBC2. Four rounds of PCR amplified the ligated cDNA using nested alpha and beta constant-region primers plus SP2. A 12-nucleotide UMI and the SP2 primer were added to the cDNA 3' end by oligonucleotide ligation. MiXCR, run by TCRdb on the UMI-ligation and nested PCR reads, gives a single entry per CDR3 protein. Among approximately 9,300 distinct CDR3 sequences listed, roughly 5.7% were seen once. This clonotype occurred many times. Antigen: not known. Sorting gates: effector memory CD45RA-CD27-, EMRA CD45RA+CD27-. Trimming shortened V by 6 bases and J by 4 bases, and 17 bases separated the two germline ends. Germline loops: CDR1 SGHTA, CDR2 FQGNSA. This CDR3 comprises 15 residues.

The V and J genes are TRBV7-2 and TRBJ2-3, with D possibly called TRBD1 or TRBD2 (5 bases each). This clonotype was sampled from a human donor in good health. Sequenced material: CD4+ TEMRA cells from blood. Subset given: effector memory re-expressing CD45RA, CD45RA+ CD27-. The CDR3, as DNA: TGTGCCAGCAGACGTGCCGGGACCCTTCCAGATACGCAGTATTTT. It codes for CASRRAGTLPDTQYF.